These T cell receptor beta chains were read from a single sample in a study of blood T cell repertoires in COVID-19. Profiled with immunoSEQ multiplex PCR; TCRdb holds only in-frame clones, not every one. Of 10,000 to 15,000 clones in the sample, around 80% were seen once. The material sequenced was peripheral blood. All receptors come from a human donor in a cohort sampled during active COVID-19. CDR3s include the opening cysteine and the closing phenylalanine or tryptophan. The D gene is left open where the match is weak. Size tells how often a clone was seen (once, few, many) or the class of an expanded clone, and some rows leave it out.

j_gene: TRBJ1-1
d_gene: -
v_gene: TRBV27
abundance: -
CDR3nt: TGTGCCAGCAGACGGGACACCTTTTACACTGAAGCTTTCTTT
CDR3aa: CASRRDTFYTEAFF

j_gene: TRBJ2-6
d_gene: -
v_gene: TRBV5-1
abundance: -
CDR3nt: TGCGCCAGCAGCCTCGACAACTCTGGGGCCAACGTCCTGACTTTC
CDR3aa: CASSLDNSGANVLTF

j_gene: TRBJ1-6
d_gene: -
v_gene: TRBV19
abundance: -
CDR3nt: TGTGCCAGTAGTATGACCGCAGAGGGCAATTCACCCCTCCACTTT
CDR3aa: CASSMTAEGNSPLHF

j_gene: TRBJ1-5
d_gene: -
v_gene: TRBV18
abundance: -
CDR3nt: TGTGCCAGCTCACCCGGGAGCAATCAGCCCCAGCATTTT
CDR3aa: CASSPGSNQPQHF

j_gene: TRBJ1-6
d_gene: -
v_gene: TRBV28
abundance: -
CDR3nt: TGTGCCAGCAGTCGGGGGGGAGGTAATTCACCCCTCCACTTT
CDR3aa: CASSRGGGNSPLHF

j_gene: TRBJ1-5
d_gene: -
v_gene: TRBV7-8
abundance: -
CDR3nt: TGTGCCAGCAGCCCAGGACGGACACCGAATCAGCCCCAGCATTTT
CDR3aa: CASSPGRTPNQPQHF

j_gene: TRBJ2-7
d_gene: -
v_gene: TRBV2
abundance: -
CDR3nt: TGTGCCAGCAGTGGTAGCTACGAGCAGTACTTC
CDR3aa: CASSGSYEQYF

j_gene: TRBJ1-2
d_gene: TRBD1
v_gene: TRBV2
abundance: -
CDR3nt: TGTGCCAGCAGGGGGACAGGGGGCTATGGCTACACCTTC
CDR3aa: CASRGTGGYGYTF

j_gene: TRBJ1-1
d_gene: -
v_gene: TRBV3-1/TRBV3-2
abundance: -
CDR3nt: TGTGCCAGCAGAGGGGGAACTGAAGCTTTCTTT
CDR3aa: CASRGGTEAFF

j_gene: TRBJ1-2
d_gene: -
v_gene: TRBV5-5
abundance: -
CDR3nt: TGTGCCAGCAGCCCCTGGCCCGGGGGGGATGGCTACACCTTC
CDR3aa: CASSPWPGGDGYTF

j_gene: TRBJ2-3
d_gene: -
v_gene: TRBV9
abundance: few
CDR3nt: TGTGCCAGCAGCTTCGGACAAGTCACAGATACGCAGTATTTT
CDR3aa: CASSFGQVTDTQYF

j_gene: TRBJ1-5
d_gene: -
v_gene: TRBV6-2/TRBV6-3
abundance: -
CDR3nt: TGTGCCAGCAGTTACCACCCGGACAGTAGCAATCAGCCCCAGCATTTT
CDR3aa: CASSYHPDSSNQPQHF

j_gene: TRBJ1-6
d_gene: TRBD1
v_gene: TRBV6-9
abundance: -
CDR3nt: TGTGCCAGCAGCGACGCCTCGGAAGGACAAAAGGGACAGTACTATAATTCACCCCTCCACTTT
CDR3aa: CASSDASEGQKGQYYNSPLHF

j_gene: TRBJ2-2
d_gene: TRBD2
v_gene: TRBV5-4
abundance: -
CDR3nt: TGTGCCAGCAGCCCGACTAGCGGGGGGGCCTTTGGGGAGCTGTTTTTT
CDR3aa: CASSPTSGGAFGELFF

j_gene: TRBJ2-1
d_gene: -
v_gene: TRBV3-1/TRBV3-2
abundance: -
CDR3nt: TGTGCCAGCAGCCAAGGGAGCGGCAATGAGCAGTTCTTC
CDR3aa: CASSQGSGNEQFF

j_gene: TRBJ2-3
d_gene: -
v_gene: TRBV19
abundance: -
CDR3nt: TGTGCCAGTTCTCCGTTGTGGGGGCACACAGATACGCAGTATTTT
CDR3aa: CASSPLWGHTDTQYF

j_gene: TRBJ1-1
d_gene: -
v_gene: TRBV25-1
abundance: -
CDR3nt: TGTGCCAGTAACTGGAACACTGAAGCTTTCTTT
CDR3aa: CASNWNTEAFF

j_gene: TRBJ1-1
d_gene: -
v_gene: TRBV27
abundance: -
CDR3nt: TGTGCCAGCAGTCCAGACAGGCCGGGGACTGAAGCTTTCTTT
CDR3aa: CASSPDRPGTEAFF

j_gene: TRBJ2-5
d_gene: -
v_gene: TRBV5-5
abundance: -
CDR3nt: TGTGCCAGCAGCAAATGGTGGGGGGGGCAGGGAGAGACCCAGTACTTC
CDR3aa: CASSKWWGGQGETQYF

j_gene: TRBJ1-1
d_gene: -
v_gene: TRBV7-3
abundance: -
CDR3nt: TGTGCCAGCAGCTTAAGCACTACAGGGCAAGCTTTCTTT
CDR3aa: CASSLSTTGQAFF

j_gene: TRBJ2-3
d_gene: -
v_gene: TRBV30
abundance: -
CDR3nt: TGTGCCTGGAGTAGGGACATCCTGAGGGATACGCAGTATTTT
CDR3aa: CAWSRDILRDTQYF

j_gene: TRBJ2-1
d_gene: -
v_gene: TRBV5-4
abundance: -
CDR3nt: TGTGCCAGCAGCTTGAGAACAGGGAATGAGCAGTTCTTC
CDR3aa: CASSLRTGNEQFF

j_gene: TRBJ2-5
d_gene: TRBD2
v_gene: TRBV2
abundance: -
CDR3nt: TGTGCCAGCAGGGGCGGGACTAGCGGCCAAGAGACCCAGTACTTC
CDR3aa: CASRGGTSGQETQYF

j_gene: TRBJ2-2
d_gene: TRBD2
v_gene: TRBV5-1
abundance: -
CDR3nt: TGCGCCAGCAGCCTGAGAAGACTAGCGGATACCGGGGAGCTGTTTTTT
CDR3aa: CASSLRRLADTGELFF

j_gene: TRBJ2-7
d_gene: -
v_gene: TRBV10-3
abundance: -
CDR3nt: TGTGCCATCAGTGAGTCGGGGCAGACCTACGAGCAGTACTTC
CDR3aa: CAISESGQTYEQYF

j_gene: TRBJ1-1
d_gene: -
v_gene: TRBV5-1
abundance: -
CDR3nt: TGCGCCAGCAGCTTGGAAGGGGTCACTGAAGCTTTCTTT
CDR3aa: CASSLEGVTEAFF

j_gene: TRBJ2-4
d_gene: -
v_gene: TRBV18
abundance: -
CDR3nt: TGTGCCAGCTCACCCCAGGGAAACATTCAGTACTTC
CDR3aa: CASSPQGNIQYF

j_gene: TRBJ2-5
d_gene: -
v_gene: TRBV9
abundance: -
CDR3nt: TGTGCCAGCAGCGGGAGCTCCGGAGAGACCCAGTACTTC
CDR3aa: CASSGSSGETQYF

j_gene: TRBJ2-3
d_gene: TRBD2
v_gene: TRBV6-2/TRBV6-3
abundance: -
CDR3nt: TGTGCCAGCAGTTCCGGACTAGAATTGTTAGGCACAGATACGCAGTATTTT
CDR3aa: CASSSGLELLGTDTQYF

j_gene: TRBJ2-1
d_gene: -
v_gene: TRBV6-5
abundance: medium-sized
CDR3nt: TGTGCCAGCAGAGGGGAAAAAGGGGGGGATGAGCAGTTCTTC
CDR3aa: CASRGEKGGDEQFF

j_gene: TRBJ1-6
d_gene: -
v_gene: TRBV6-6
abundance: -
CDR3nt: TGTGCCAGCATGGGGAGCTCCTATAATTCACCCCTCCACTTT
CDR3aa: CASMGSSYNSPLHF

j_gene: TRBJ2-2
d_gene: TRBD1
v_gene: TRBV15
abundance: few
CDR3nt: TGTGCCACCAGCGGTACAGGGGGCGCGGGCACCGGGGAGCTGTTTTTT
CDR3aa: CATSGTGGAGTGELFF

j_gene: TRBJ2-2
d_gene: TRBD2
v_gene: TRBV12-5
abundance: few
CDR3nt: TGTGCTAGTGGTTTGGTACTAGCGGGAGGCACCGGGGAGCTGTTTTTT
CDR3aa: CASGLVLAGGTGELFF

j_gene: TRBJ1-2
d_gene: TRBD1
v_gene: TRBV27
abundance: -
CDR3nt: TGTGCCAGCAGTATTGGACAGGGCCAGGGCTACACCTTC
CDR3aa: CASSIGQGQGYTF

j_gene: TRBJ1-2
d_gene: -
v_gene: TRBV5-1
abundance: once
CDR3nt: TGCGCCAGCAGCACGTATTGGAATACAGATATCTATGGCTACACCTTC
CDR3aa: CASSTYWNTDIYGYTF

j_gene: TRBJ2-1
d_gene: TRBD2
v_gene: TRBV6-5
abundance: -
CDR3nt: TGTGCCAGCAAACCGGGGGGAGGATACAATGAGCAGTTCTTC
CDR3aa: CASKPGGGYNEQFF

j_gene: TRBJ1-2
d_gene: TRBD1
v_gene: TRBV27
abundance: -
CDR3nt: TGTGCCAGCAGTCCCCACAGGGGAATCTACACCTTC
CDR3aa: CASSPHRGIYTF

j_gene: TRBJ2-5
d_gene: TRBD1
v_gene: TRBV28
abundance: -
CDR3nt: TGTGCCAGCACTCCGCCGGGACAGGGGGCGGAGACCCAGTACTTC
CDR3aa: CASTPPGQGAETQYF

j_gene: TRBJ1-3
d_gene: -
v_gene: TRBV18
abundance: few
CDR3nt: TGTGCCAGCTCACCACCATACAGGGCTGGAAACACCATATATTTT
CDR3aa: CASSPPYRAGNTIYF

j_gene: TRBJ1-3
d_gene: -
v_gene: TRBV11-2
abundance: -
CDR3nt: TGTGCCAGCAGCCCCAGACAGAGAAGGGGAAACACCATATATTTT
CDR3aa: CASSPRQRRGNTIYF

j_gene: TRBJ2-1
d_gene: TRBD2
v_gene: TRBV28
abundance: -
CDR3nt: TGTGCCAGCAGCATGGGGGGGAGGGCCTACAGTGAGCAGTTCTTC
CDR3aa: CASSMGGRAYSEQFF

j_gene: TRBJ1-2
d_gene: TRBD1
v_gene: TRBV27
abundance: few
CDR3nt: TGTGCCAGCAAGGACTCGGACAGGGTCTATGGCTACACCTTC
CDR3aa: CASKDSDRVYGYTF

j_gene: TRBJ2-5
d_gene: TRBD2
v_gene: TRBV6-2/TRBV6-3
abundance: once
CDR3nt: TGTGCCAGCAGTTCCACCCAAGGACTAGCGGGGGCCCAAGAGACCCAGTACTTC
CDR3aa: CASSSTQGLAGAQETQYF

j_gene: TRBJ2-3
d_gene: TRBD2
v_gene: TRBV7-6
abundance: -
CDR3nt: TGTGCCAGCAGCAAGGGACTAGCGGGGCGCACAGATACGCAGTATTTT
CDR3aa: CASSKGLAGRTDTQYF

j_gene: TRBJ1-1
d_gene: TRBD1
v_gene: TRBV6-5
abundance: -
CDR3nt: TGTGCCAGCAGTTACCAGCCGGGACAGGGGACTGAAGCTTTCTTT
CDR3aa: CASSYQPGQGTEAFF

j_gene: TRBJ2-7
d_gene: TRBD1
v_gene: TRBV27
abundance: -
CDR3nt: TGTGCCAGCAGTTCTTGGACAGGGAGGAGTGAAGAGCAGTACTTC
CDR3aa: CASSSWTGRSEEQYF

j_gene: TRBJ2-7
d_gene: TRBD1
v_gene: TRBV18
abundance: -
CDR3nt: TGTGCCAGCTCACCACGCTCCAGACAGGGGGCTACCTACGAGCAGTACTTC
CDR3aa: CASSPRSRQGATYEQYF

j_gene: TRBJ1-4
d_gene: TRBD1
v_gene: TRBV5-1
abundance: -
CDR3nt: TGCGCCAGCAGCTTGGTCGGGACAGGGGATGAAAAACTGTTTTTT
CDR3aa: CASSLVGTGDEKLFF

j_gene: TRBJ1-6
d_gene: -
v_gene: TRBV27
abundance: -
CDR3nt: TGTGCCAGCAGTTGGCTTAATTCACCCCTCCACTTT
CDR3aa: CASSWLNSPLHF

j_gene: TRBJ1-1
d_gene: TRBD1
v_gene: TRBV5-1
abundance: -
CDR3nt: TGCGCCAGCAGCAGGGGGCTCGAGAACACTGAAGCTTTCTTT
CDR3aa: CASSRGLENTEAFF

j_gene: TRBJ1-2
d_gene: TRBD1
v_gene: TRBV29-1
abundance: -
CDR3nt: TGCAGCGTCGACAGGGGCTATGGCTACACCTTC
CDR3aa: CSVDRGYGYTF